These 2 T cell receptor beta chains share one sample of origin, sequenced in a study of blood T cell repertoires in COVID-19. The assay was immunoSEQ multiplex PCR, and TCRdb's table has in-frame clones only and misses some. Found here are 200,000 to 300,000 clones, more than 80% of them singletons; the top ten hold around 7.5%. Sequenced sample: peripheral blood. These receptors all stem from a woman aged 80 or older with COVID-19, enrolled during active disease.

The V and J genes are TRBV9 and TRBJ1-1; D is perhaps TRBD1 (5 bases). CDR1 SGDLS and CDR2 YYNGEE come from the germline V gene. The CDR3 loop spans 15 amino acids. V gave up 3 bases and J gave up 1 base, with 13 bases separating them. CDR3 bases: TGTGCCAGCAGCGGATACAGGTCAGCGAACACTGAAGCTTTCTTT. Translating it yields CASSGYRSANTEAFF.

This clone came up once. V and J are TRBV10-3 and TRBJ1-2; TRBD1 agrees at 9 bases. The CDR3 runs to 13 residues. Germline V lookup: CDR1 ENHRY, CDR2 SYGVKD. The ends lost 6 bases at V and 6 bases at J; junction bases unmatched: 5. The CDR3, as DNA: TGTGCCATCAGACAGGGGGCGTCTGATGGCTACACCTTC. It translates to CAIRQGASDGYTF.